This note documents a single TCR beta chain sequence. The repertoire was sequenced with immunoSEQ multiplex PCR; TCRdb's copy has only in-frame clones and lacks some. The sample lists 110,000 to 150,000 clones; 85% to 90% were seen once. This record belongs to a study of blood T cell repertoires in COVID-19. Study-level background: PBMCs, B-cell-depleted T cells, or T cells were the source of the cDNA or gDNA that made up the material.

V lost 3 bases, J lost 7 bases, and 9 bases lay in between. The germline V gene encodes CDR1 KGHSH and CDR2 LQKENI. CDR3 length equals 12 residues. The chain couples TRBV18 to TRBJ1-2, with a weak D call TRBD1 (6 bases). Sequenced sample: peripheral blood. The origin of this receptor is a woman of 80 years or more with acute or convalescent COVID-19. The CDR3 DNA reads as TGTGCCAGCTCACCCAGGGGCGGTGGCTACACCTTC. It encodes CASSPRGGGYTF.